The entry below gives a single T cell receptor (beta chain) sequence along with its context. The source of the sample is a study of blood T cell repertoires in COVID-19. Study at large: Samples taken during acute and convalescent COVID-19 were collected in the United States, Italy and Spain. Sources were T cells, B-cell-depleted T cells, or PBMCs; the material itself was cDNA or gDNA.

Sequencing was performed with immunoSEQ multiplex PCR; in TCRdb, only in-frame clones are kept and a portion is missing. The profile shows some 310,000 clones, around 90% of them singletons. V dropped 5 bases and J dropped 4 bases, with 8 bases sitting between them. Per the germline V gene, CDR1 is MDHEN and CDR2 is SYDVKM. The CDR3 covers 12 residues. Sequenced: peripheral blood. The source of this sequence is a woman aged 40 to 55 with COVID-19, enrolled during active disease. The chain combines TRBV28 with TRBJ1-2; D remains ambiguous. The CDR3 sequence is CASSLAPYGYTF. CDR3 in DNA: TGTGCCAGCAGTCTGGCCCCCTATGGCTACACCTTC.